Here is one TCR beta chain with its context. Antigen unknown. This specimen belongs to a study of T cells in Graves' hyperthyroidism and ophthalmopathy. Study observations and caveats: The model identified upcoming ophthalmopathy a median about six months ahead of onset. Classification by a 13 V-J model distinguished ophthalmopathy from stable hyperthyroidism.

Authors of the study amplified TCR beta CDR3 regions from RNA transcripts. With the HTBI primer set, the TCR CDR3 went through a first round of RT-PCR. Each CDR3 protein is one row after TCRdb ran MiXCR on the multiplex PCR reads. The profile covers 400,000 to 550,000 distinct CDR3 sequences, with roughly an eighth appearing a single time and about a sixth taken by the ten largest. The CDR3 is 17 residues long. V shed 4 bases and J 5 bases; nucleotides not matched to a gene: 13. Germline lookup yields CDR1 SGDLS and CDR2 YYNGEE. Source material: blood. This chain connects TRBV9 to TRBJ2-3; 10 nucleotides agree with TRBD2. The sequence was collected from a woman aged 18-29 years with Graves' hyperthyroidism. The CDR3 DNA reads as TGTGCCAGCAGCCCCCCGGCTAGCGGGAGCGCCCAAGATACGCAGTATTTT. Its translation: CASSPPASGSAQDTQYF.